This TCR beta chain was retrieved from a study of blood T cell repertoires in COVID-19. For the study at large: From the United States, Italy and Spain came samples of acute and convalescent COVID-19.

Original analysis: Reference gene primer amplification yielded estimated nucleated cell counts. TCRdb's table, derived via immunoSEQ multiplex PCR, lists solely in-frame clones and lacks some. The V and J calls and the clone size are those of that table, but D and trimming were determined from the DNA. The sample yields around 86,000 clones, roughly 84% seen once. This CDR3 comprises 15 residues. Germline CDR1 SGHTA, CDR2 FQGNSA. J lost 0 bases, V lost 4 bases, and 5 bases had no gene match. The V gene is TRBV7-2, the J gene TRBJ1-1; 7 bases map to TRBD1. The sequencing sample was made of peripheral blood. The receptor comes from a human donor in a cohort sampled during active COVID-19. DNA of the CDR3: TGTGCCAGCAGCTCGTCGGGACAGATGAACACTGAAGCTTTCTTT. Amino acids: CASSSSGQMNTEAFF.